These 20 T cell receptor beta chains were sequenced from one sample in a study of blood T cell repertoires in COVID-19. Data came from immunoSEQ multiplex PCR; TCRdb stores just in-frame clones and leaves some out. The data hold under 300,000 clones, with just over 90% observed a single time. Sequencing was done on a sample of PBMCs or T cells enriched from blood (not recorded which). These receptors originate from a woman between 18 and 29 years old who had recovered from COVID-19.

This chain links TRBV3-1 (or the pseudogene TRBV3-2) with TRBJ1-1; D perhaps matches TRBD1 (5 bases). This CDR3 comprises 15 residues. In germline, CDR1 is LGHDT, CDR2 YNNKEL (reference sequence). V lost 1 base, J lost 5 bases, and 14 bases lay in between. The CDR3 spells CASSQVPGDSTEAFF. In DNA form, the CDR3 reads TGTGCCAGCAGCCAAGTTCCTGGCGACAGTACTGAAGCTTTCTTT.

V usage is TRBV5-8 and J usage is TRBJ2-3; TRBD2 agrees at 15 bases. The CDR3 runs 15 residues. The V gene's germline CDR1 is SGHTS and CDR2 YDEGEE. Trimming took 4 bases from V and 5 from J; bases not matched to a gene: 2. In DNA, the CDR3 is TGTGCCAGCAGCACGGGACTAGCGGGGGGAGATACGCAGTATTTT. Its protein product is CASSTGLAGGDTQYF.

J is TRBJ1-1 and V is TRBV19, with a weak D call TRBD1 (6 bases). Germline V gene data show CDR1 as LNHDA and CDR2 as SQIVND (reference sequence). Trimming removed 8 bases from V and 4 bases from J, with 14 bases in between. The CDR3 spans 13 residues. The DNA of the CDR3 is TGTGCCAGTTCCAGGGGATTTTTCACTGAAGCTTTCTTT. The encoded protein is CASSRGFFTEAFF.

For this clone: A read error may produce the germline difference seen at one junction end. The gene calls are TRBV7-7 and TRBJ2-3, with D possibly being TRBD2 (5 bases). The CDR3 contains 15 residues. The V gene's germline CDR1 is SSHAT and CDR2 FNYEAQ (reference sequence). CDR3 residues: CASSLGTSRLDTQYF. In DNA form, the CDR3 reads TGTGCTAGCAGCTTAGGTACTAGTCGGTTAGATACGCAGTATTTT.

The rearrangement uses TRBV29-1 and TRBJ1-6; 7 bases map to TRBD1. The CDR3 extends over 13 amino acids. The germline V gene has CDR1 SQVTM and CDR2 ANQGSEA. V shed 4 bases, J shed 8 bases, and the junction held 5 bases outside the gene matches. The CDR3 loop reads CSVGGQADSPLHF. The CDR3 bases are TGCAGCGTTGGAGGACAGGCGGATTCACCCCTCCACTTT.

This clone was picked up one time. In DNA, the CDR3 is TGTGCCAGCAGGGACAGCCTAAACACCGGGGAGCTGTTTTTT. Its translation: CASRDSLNTGELFF. The chain carries TRBV19 and TRBJ2-2, with 7 bases identical to TRBD1. The CDR3 length is 14 residues. J gave up 2 bases and V 9 bases, and 6 bases lay outside the gene matches. The germline gives CDR1 LNHDA, CDR2 SQIVND (reference sequence).

The gene calls are TRBV7-3 and TRBJ1-1; the D gene is possibly TRBD1 (6 bases). The CDR3 extends over 16 amino acids. The ends were cut back, 5 bases at V and 4 bases at J, with 20 bases in the middle. Germline V gene sequence: CDR1 SGHTA, CDR2 FQGTGA. The CDR3 is CASSLWGGQRSTEAFF. The CDR3 nucleotides read TGTGCCAGCAGCCTCTGGGGGGGCCAGAGGAGCACTGAAGCTTTCTTT. The full variable domain, completed using reference TRBV7-3 and TRBJ1-1, is GAGVSQTPSNKVTEKGKYVELRCDPISGHTALYWYRQSLGQGPEFLIYFQGTGAADDSGLPNDRFFAVRPEGSVSTLKIQRTERGDSAVYLCASSLWGGQRSTEAFFGQGTRLTVV.

V gene TRBV5-1 combines with J gene TRBJ2-7; TRBD2 matches 16 bases. Trimming at V came to 0 bases and at J to 5 bases, leaving 14 bases not matched to a gene. Germline CDR1 and CDR2: SGHRS and YFSETQ. The CDR3 runs to 20 residues. The CDR3 DNA reads TGCGCCAGCAGCTTGGCGGGGACTAGCGGGAGGGCCTTACCTTATAACGAGCAGTACTTC. Translated, it gives CASSLAGTSGRALPYNEQYF.

The chain recombines TRBV4-3 with TRBJ1-5; possibly TRBD1 for D (6 bases). CDR3 length equals 13 residues. V shed 4 bases and J shed 4 bases, with 8 bases lying between them. CDR1 is LGHNA and CDR2 is YSLEER in the germline V gene. The CDR3 here is CASSRQENQPQHF. DNA of the CDR3: TGCGCCAGCAGCCGACAGGAGAATCAGCCCCAGCATTTT.

The rearrangement uses TRBV27 and TRBJ1-2, with a tentative D call TRBD1 (6 bases). V was pared by 5 bases and J by 7 bases, with 14 bases between. The CDR3 is 13 amino acids. Per germline, CDR1 MNHEY and CDR2 SMNVEV (reference sequence). The DNA for the CDR3 is TGTGCCAGCAGTCTCGGGGGGCAAGCTGGCTACACCTTC. Translated: CASSLGGQAGYTF.

In the case of this clone: At one end the junction does not follow the germline gene, possibly because of a read error. The chain links TRBV2 to TRBJ2-5; D is possibly TRBD1 (5 bases). CDR3 size: 13 residues. Germline loops: CDR1 SNHLY, CDR2 FYNNEI. This CDR3 is CATRGNAQETQYF. The CDR3 coding sequence is TGTGCCACAAGGGGAAACGCCCAAGAAACCCAGTACTTC.

The CDR3 DNA is TGTGCCAGCAGCCCCCCTAACAGGGGCCCGAACACTGAAGCTTTCTTT. It encodes CASSPPNRGPNTEAFF. The rearrangement links TRBV5-4 to TRBJ1-1, with 7 nucleotides matching TRBD1. Germline V gene data show CDR1 as SGHNT and CDR2 as YYREEE (reference sequence). With 4 bases clipped from V and 1 base from J, the junction kept 10 bases outside the gene matches. CDR3 size: 16 residues.

The chain is built from TRBV18 and TRBJ1-4, with 8 nucleotides matching TRBD1. Germline lookup yields CDR1 KGHSH and CDR2 LQKENI. Losses at the gene ends were 3 bases for V and 0 bases for J; bases not matched to a gene: 15. The CDR3 consists of 20 residues. Here the CDR3 reads CASSPRGGQGGLPTNEKLFF. The CDR3 DNA is TGTGCCAGCTCACCGAGGGGAGGACAGGGTGGCCTTCCAACTAATGAAAAACTGTTTTTT.

The V and J genes are TRBV7-9 and TRBJ2-2, with unresolved D. Germline assignment: CDR1 SEHNR and CDR2 FQNEAQ (reference sequence). Trimming removed 3 bases at V and 5 bases at J, with 4 bases between. The CDR3 runs 12 residues. CDR3 sequence: CASSFRTGELFF. The CDR3 nucleotides are TGTGCCAGCAGCTTCAGGACCGGGGAGCTGTTTTTT.

This chain joins TRBV14 and TRBJ2-7; D perhaps matches TRBD2 (5 bases). Germline values: CDR1 SGHDN, CDR2 FVKESK. The CDR3 contains 16 residues. Deletions cut 0 bases from V and 2 bases from J, with 14 bases between. The CDR3 loop is CASSQDLGWGAYEQYF. Here the CDR3 DNA reads TGTGCCAGCAGCCAAGATCTAGGGTGGGGAGCCTACGAGCAGTACTTC.

The rearrangement joins TRBV7-2 to TRBJ2-2; D is perhaps TRBD1 (5 bases). Germline V gene data show CDR1 as SGHTA and CDR2 as FQGNSA. The V and J ends lost 4 bases and 4 bases respectively, with 10 bases between them. This CDR3 contains 14 residues. CDR3 bases: TGTGCCAGCAGCTCACAGGTGCGCACCGGGGAGCTGTTTTTT. Its translation is CASSSQVRTGELFF. Using reference TRBV7-2 and TRBJ2-2 for the parts outside the CDR3, the full variable domain is GAGVSQSPSNKVTEKGKDVELRCDPISGHTALYWYRQSLGQGLEFLIYFQGNSAPDKSGLPSDRFSAERTGGSVSTLTIQRTQQEDSAVYLCASSSQVRTGELFFGEGSRLTVL.

In this sample, this clone turned up many times. J is TRBJ2-2 and V is TRBV28; 13 bases map to TRBD2. The CDR3 consists of 16 residues. Germline-derived CDR1 and CDR2 are MDHEN and SYDVKM. V trimming: 4 bases; J trimming: 3 bases; junction bases outside the gene matches: 2. This CDR3 reads CASSSGLAGHTGELFF. CDR3 bases: TGTGCCAGCAGTTCGGGACTAGCGGGGCACACCGGGGAGCTGTTTTTT.

This chain links TRBV7-9 with TRBJ2-7; maybe TRBD1 (6 bases). V was trimmed by 7 bases and J by 4 bases, leaving 8 bases between them. There are 11 residues in the CDR3. Germline-derived CDR1 and CDR2 are SEHNR and FQNEAQ (reference sequence). The CDR3 nucleotides are TGTGCCAGCACCACAGGGTACGAGCAGTACTTC. This encodes CASTTGYEQYF.

This chain's CDR3 is CAIGQENTEAFF. In nucleotides, the CDR3 is TGTGCCATTGGGCAGGAGAACACTGAAGCTTTCTTT. The chain couples TRBV19 to TRBJ1-1; D is unresolved. With 10 bases removed from V and 1 base from J, the gap between germline ends came to 10 bases. In germline, CDR1 is LNHDA, CDR2 SQIVND (reference sequence). This CDR3 comprises 12 residues.

This clone has more than one count but fewer than ten. The rearrangement links TRBV7-9 to TRBJ1-2, with a tentative D call TRBD1 (6 bases). Looked up from germline, CDR1 is SEHNR and CDR2 is FQNEAQ (reference sequence). The CDR3 length is 18 residues. The germline V and J ends were trimmed by 2 bases and 2 bases, with 21 bases remaining between them. The CDR3 DNA reads as TGTGCCAGCAGCTTACTTGGACCCGACAGGAATCGCAACTATGGCTACACCTTC. Translation: CASSLLGPDRNRNYGYTF.